This TCR beta chain was sequenced during a study of blood T cell repertoires in COVID-19. Study background: The United States, Italy and Spain supplied acute and convalescent COVID-19 samples. PBMCs, B-cell-depleted T cells, or T cells were the source of the cDNA or gDNA that made up the material.

Methods used by the authors: Amplified reference gene primers provided the basis for estimating nucleated cell counts. Repertoires were generated with immunoSEQ multiplex PCR, while TCRdb's copy carries only in-frame clones and drops some. That table furnishes V, J and clone size, whereas the DNA furnished D and trimming. Among 250,000 or so clones listed, nearly 90% were seen once. The CDR3 is made up of 14 amino acids. V was trimmed by 0 bases and J by 8 bases, leaving 14 bases between them. Germline values: CDR1 GTSNPN, CDR2 SVGIG (reference sequence). This clone has only a few counts. This clonotype was obtained from a young man with active or convalescent COVID-19. Sequenced: peripheral blood. The genes are TRBV30 and TRBJ1-3; no reliable D call. The CDR3 spells CAWSVGVFMHTIYF. CDR3 DNA sequence: TGTGCCTGGAGTGTTGGAGTTTTCATGCACACCATATATTTT.